This TCR beta chain was found in a study of blood T cell repertoires in COVID-19. On the study more broadly: Acute-phase and convalescent COVID-19 samples originated in the United States, Italy and Spain. The cDNA or gDNA used as material had been derived from T cells, B-cell-depleted T cells, or PBMCs.

Per the original data handling: Estimation of nucleated cell counts was performed using reference gene primer amplification. Clones were read by immunoSEQ multiplex PCR, and TCRdb kept only the in-frame ones, dropping some. Clone size and the V and J calls come from that table; the DNA yielded D and trimming. The sample lists some 150,000 clones; about nine tenths were seen once. This CDR3 is 13 amino acids long. V shed 6 bases and J shed 7 bases, with 15 bases lying between them. The source material was peripheral blood. This sequence joins TRBV12-3 or TRBV12-4 and TRBJ2-5, with D perhaps TRBD1 (5 bases). This TCR was sampled from a man in his fifties with active COVID-19. CDR3 loop: CASSQTGQGTQYF. CDR3 nucleotides: TGTGCCAGCAGCCAGACCGGCCAGGGGACCCAGTACTTC.